What follows are 6 T cell receptor beta chains derived from one specimen sequenced in a study of beta chain features in type 1 diabetes. Overall study findings and caveats: Shortening that was moderate but significant affected the TCRB CDR3s of Type 1 diabetes patients in all four CD4+ subsets.

For these TCRs, the target antigens are not known. The sequenced template was cDNA made from the entire isolated RNA. Assay: immunoSEQ multiplex PCR; the TCRdb copy retains only in-frame clones and omits some. This repertoire shows about 660,000 clones, around an eighth found once; its top ten account for nearly 0.04%. The sequencing sample was made of naive CD4+ T cells from blood. These receptors were obtained from a man between 18 and 35 years old with type 1 diabetes.

V gene TRBV21-1 combines with J gene TRBJ2-7; TRBD1 was called by the table and not checked on the DNA. TRBV21-1 is flagged as a pseudogene. This CDR3 has 15 residues. The CDR3 region has the DNA TGTGCCAGCAGCAAAAGGAGTAAGACAGAAAACGAGCAGTACTTC. It specifies CASSKRSKTENEQYF.

V usage is TRBV4-3 and J usage is TRBJ1-2, with a possible D match to TRBD1 (6 bases). This CDR3 is 14 amino acids long. CDR1 and CDR2 (germline): LGHNA, YSLEER. The V end was cut by 3 bases, the J end by 8 bases, with 16 bases between. The CDR3 is CASSHLQGRGGYTF. DNA for the CDR3: TGCGCCAGCAGCCACCTCCAGGGGCGCGGAGGCTACACCTTC.

This clone was seen more than once but under ten times. The V and J genes are TRBV9 and TRBJ2-7; D uncertain. Germline V CDR1 and CDR2: SGDLS, YYNGEE. This CDR3 has 11 residues. The germline V and J ends were trimmed by 3 bases and 6 bases, with 7 bases remaining between them. The CDR3 here is CASSGTGEQYF. The CDR3 DNA sequence: TGTGCCAGCAGCGGGACGGGCGAGCAGTACTTC.

In this sample, this clone turned up a few times. Written as DNA, the CDR3 is TGTGCCATCAGTGGAACGGGGGATCCGGTAGATACGCAGTATTTT. Protein sequence: CAISGTGDPVDTQYF. This rearrangement joins TRBV10-3 to TRBJ2-3, with a tentative D call TRBD2 (6 bases). V was cut by 4 bases and J by 5 bases, with 16 bases left in between. From germline, CDR1 is ENHRY and CDR2 SYGVKD. The CDR3 has 15 amino acids.

This clone was found a few times. V is TRBV11-3 and J is TRBJ2-2, with 7 positions matching TRBD1. J lost 0 bases, V lost 6 bases, and 1 base had no gene match. CDR1 is SGHNT, CDR2 YENEEA, per germline. CDR3 size: 14 residues. The CDR3: CASRGTANTGELFF. CDR3 nucleotide sequence: TGTGCCAGCAGGGGGACAGCGAACACCGGGGAGCTGTTTTTT. Variable domain in full (rest from reference TRBV11-3 and TRBJ2-2): EAGVVQSPRYKIIEKKQPVAFWCNPISGHNTLYWYLQNLGQGPELLIRYENEEAVDDSQLPKDRFSAERLKGVDSTLKIQPAELGDSAVYLCASRGTANTGELFFGEGSRLTVL.

The sample holds a few counts of this clone. The V and J genes are TRBV30 and TRBJ2-1; D remains unclear. This CDR3 is built from 13 residues. Per germline, CDR1 GTSNPN and CDR2 SVGIG (reference sequence). Deletions cut 2 bases from V and 0 bases from J, with 5 bases between. CDR3: CAWSLNSYNEQFF. For the CDR3, the DNA is TGTGCCTGGAGTCTAAACTCCTACAATGAGCAGTTCTTC. Full variable domain (rest looked up from reference TRBV30 and TRBJ2-1): SQTIHQWPATLVQPVGSPLSLECTVEGTSNPNLYWYRQAAGRGLQLLFYSVGIGQISSEVPQNLSASRPQDRQFILSSKKLLLSDSGFYLCAWSLNSYNEQFFGPGTRLTVL.